The next 18 T cell receptor beta chains were all read from a single sample in a study of hypomethylating agent response in myelodysplastic syndrome. Only in-frame clones appear in the TCRdb table, and some are missing; sequencing was by immunoSEQ multiplex PCR. This sample has about 1,300 clones, with over 75% found just once. Here the sequenced sample was bone marrow, taken before or after starting hypomethylating agent treatment for myelodysplastic syndrome (not recorded which). These receptors all come from a human donor with myelodysplastic syndrome.

The V call is TRBV7-9, the J call TRBJ2-1, with D uncertain. With 2 bases removed from V and 8 bases from J, the gap between germline ends came to 13 bases. The germline V gene encodes CDR1 SEHNR and CDR2 FQNEAQ (reference sequence). CDR3 length equals 14 residues. The CDR3 spells CASSLFTGLDEQFF. CDR3 sequence (DNA): TGTGCCAGCAGCTTATTTACCGGGCTAGATGAGCAGTTCTTC.

CDR3: CASSARQGAEEKLFF. CDR3 DNA sequence: TGTGCCAGCAGCGCCAGACAGGGGGCAGAAGAAAAACTGTTTTTT. This chain uses TRBV7-9 with TRBJ1-4, with 10 bases lining up with TRBD1. V lost 5 bases to trimming and J lost 8 bases; unmatched junction nucleotides: 8. The CDR3 extends over 15 amino acids. The germline gives CDR1 SEHNR, CDR2 FQNEAQ (reference sequence).

In its sample, this clone was seen once. The chain couples TRBV10-3 to TRBJ2-1; 10 bases line up with TRBD1. CDR1 and CDR2 from the germline V gene are ENHRY and SYGVKD. The V segment lost 10 bases and the J segment 8 bases; nucleotides outside the gene matches: 5. This CDR3 has 12 amino acids. The CDR3 spells CATTTGGDEQFF. CDR3 in DNA: TGTGCCACCACGACAGGGGGCGATGAGCAGTTCTTC.

The chain uses TRBV5-1 and TRBJ2-2; TRBD2 aligns across 9 bases. The germline gives CDR1 SGHRS, CDR2 YFSETQ. J lost 4 bases, V lost 5 bases, and 12 bases had no gene match. The CDR3 totals 17 residues. DNA of the CDR3: TGCGCCAGCAGTCAGCTAGCGGGACGGGCGACCACCGGGGAGCTGTTTTTT. This translates into CASSQLAGRATTGELFF.

This chain joins TRBV5-6 and TRBJ1-2, with a weak D call TRBD1 (5 bases). The germline V gene has CDR1 SGHDT and CDR2 YYEEEE. The CDR3 loop spans 13 amino acids. The V and J ends lost 4 bases and 4 bases respectively, with 11 bases between them. CDR3 residues: CASSHGGSYGYTF. CDR3 nucleotide sequence: TGTGCCAGCAGCCACGGGGGTTCCTATGGCTACACCTTC. Looking up the rest from reference TRBV5-6 and TRBJ1-2 gives the full variable domain: DAGVTQSPTHLIKTRGQQVTLRCSPKSGHDTVSWYQQALGQGPQFIFQYYEEEERQRGNFPDRFSGHQFPNYSSELNVNALLLGDSALYLCASSHGGSYGYTFGSGTRLTVV.

The chain recombines TRBV30 with TRBJ1-1, with 9 bases that match TRBD1. Trimming at V came to 6 bases and at J to 4 bases, leaving 6 bases not matched to a gene. CDR3 length: 13 residues. Germline V CDR1 and CDR2: GTSNPN, SVGIG (reference sequence). The DNA of the CDR3 is TGTGCCTGCCGGGACAGGGATAGCACTGAAGCTTTCTTT. As protein: CACRDRDSTEAFF.

The chain is built from TRBV5-4 and TRBJ1-2; unclear D gene. The germline V gene has CDR1 SGHNT and CDR2 YYREEE (reference sequence). The V end was cut by 5 bases, the J end by 1 base, with 9 bases between. The length of the CDR3 is 13 residues. This CDR3 is CASRAGLNYGYTF. In DNA, the CDR3 is TGTGCCAGCAGGGCAGGTCTTAACTATGGCTACACCTTC. The full variable domain, in which reference TRBV5-4 and TRBJ1-2 provide the parts outside the CDR3, is ETGVTQSPTHLIKTRGQQVTLRCSSQSGHNTVSWYQQALGQGPQFIFQYYREEENGRGNFPPRFSGLQFPNYSSELNVNALELDDSALYLCASRAGLNYGYTFGSGTRLTVV.

The J gene is TRBJ1-2, the V gene TRBV19; 8 bases fit TRBD1. This CDR3 region has 16 residues. Looked up from germline, CDR1 is LNHDA and CDR2 is SQIVND (reference sequence). J gave up 2 bases and V 5 bases, and 10 bases lay outside the gene matches. The CDR3 loop is CASSGQVDRGNYGYTF. The CDR3 DNA is TGTGCCAGTAGTGGTCAGGTCGACAGGGGAAACTATGGCTACACCTTC.

V is TRBV2 and J is TRBJ1-1; perhaps TRBD1 as D (6 bases). This CDR3 region has 17 residues. Germline lookup yields CDR1 SNHLY and CDR2 FYNNEI. The V and J ends lost 4 bases and 0 bases respectively, with 18 bases between them. The CDR3 loop reads CASSGRGGETMNTEAFF. CDR3 nucleotide sequence: TGTGCCAGCAGTGGAAGGGGGGGAGAAACGATGAACACTGAAGCTTTCTTT.

The chain combines TRBV14 with TRBJ1-2; D gene ambiguous. Germline CDR1 reads SGHDN; CDR2 reads FVKESK. Between the trimmed V and J ends, which lost 6 bases and 2 bases, there was a span of 10 bases. The CDR3 sequence is 13 residues long. CDR3 loop: CASSFVGNYGYTF. The CDR3 nucleotides read TGTGCCAGCAGTTTCGTGGGGAACTATGGCTACACCTTC.

J is TRBJ2-3 and V is TRBV29-1, with 8 bases fitting TRBD2. CDR3 length: 17 amino acids. Germline loops: CDR1 SQVTM, CDR2 ANQGSEA. Trimming cost V 7 bases and J 0 bases; bases outside gene matches: 15. Here the CDR3 DNA reads TGCAGCGCCATATTAGCGGGGAGACCTGATAGCACAGATACGCAGTATTTT. Translating gives CSAILAGRPDSTDTQYF.

CDR3 nucleotides: TGTGCCAGCAGACGACAGGGGATGAACACTGAAGCTTTCTTT. This sequence encodes CASRRQGMNTEAFF. The genes are TRBV6-6 and TRBJ1-1, with 8 bases identical to TRBD1. Trimming removed 6 bases from V and 0 bases from J; junction bases left unmatched: 3. The CDR3 has 14 residues. CDR1 is MNHNY, CDR2 SVGAGI, per germline (reference sequence).

This clone is large. The CDR3 region is CASSLAQQGNGNTIYF. For the CDR3, the DNA is TGCGCCAGCAGCTTGGCGCAACAGGGGAATGGAAACACCATATATTTT. This chain connects TRBV5-1 to TRBJ1-3; 7 nucleotides align to TRBD1. The CDR3 totals 16 residues. V trimming: 0 bases; J trimming: 3 bases; junction bases outside the gene matches: 6. The germline V gene has CDR1 SGHRS and CDR2 YFSETQ.

The rearrangement joins TRBV9 to TRBJ1-5, with D perhaps matching TRBD1 (6 bases). V shed 4 bases and J shed 6 bases, with 17 bases lying between them. Germline V lookup: CDR1 SGDLS, CDR2 YYNGEE. The length of the CDR3 is 15 residues. CDR3 sequence (DNA): TGTGCCAGCAGCTCCGGTGCAGGGGTCCTTCAGCCCCAGCATTTT. Its protein product is CASSSGAGVLQPQHF.

The CDR3 loop is CASSLGLAVSGANVLTF. The CDR3, as DNA: TGTGCCAGCAGTTTAGGACTAGCGGTCTCTGGGGCCAACGTCCTGACTTTC. This chain links TRBV27 with TRBJ2-6; 10 bases are shared with TRBD2. Trimming at V came to 2 bases and at J to 0 bases, leaving 1 base not matched to a gene. The CDR3 consists of 17 residues. Germline values: CDR1 MNHEY, CDR2 SMNVEV (reference sequence). The full variable domain, in which reference TRBV27 and TRBJ2-6 provide the parts outside the CDR3, is EAQVTQNPRYLITVTGKKLTVTCSQNMNHEYMSWYRQDPGLGLRQIYYSMNVEVTDKGDVPEGYKVSRKEKRNFPLILESPSPNQTSLYFCASSLGLAVSGANVLTFGAGSRLTVL.

This clone appeared once. The chain recombines TRBV19 with TRBJ2-1; D not certain. Germline V CDR1 and CDR2: LNHDA, SQIVND (reference sequence). The V end was cut by 0 bases, the J end by 2 bases, with 2 bases between. The CDR3 totals 13 residues. The CDR3: CASSIDPYNEQFF. The CDR3 nucleotides are TGTGCCAGTAGTATAGACCCCTACAATGAGCAGTTCTTC.

The chain joins TRBV5-4 to TRBJ2-1, with a possible D match to TRBD2 (6 bases). V was cut by 10 bases and J by 3 bases, with 14 bases left in between. The germline gives CDR1 SGHNT, CDR2 YYREEE (reference sequence). The CDR3 has 13 residues. CDR3 residues: CAAGLAVYNEQFF. The CDR3 DNA is TGTGCCGCGGGGTTAGCGGTCTACAATGAGCAGTTCTTC.

The gene calls are TRBV7-2 and TRBJ1-4, with D unclear. Germline V gene data show CDR1 as SGHTA and CDR2 as FQGNSA. With 0 bases removed from V and 5 bases from J, the gap between germline ends came to 10 bases. This CDR3 is built from 15 residues. CDR3 protein: CASSLARTRNEKLFF. The CDR3 region has the DNA TGTGCCAGCAGCTTAGCCAGGACTAGGAATGAAAAACTGTTTTTT.